The rows below give T cell receptor beta chains drawn from one sample of a study of blood T cell repertoires in COVID-19. Profiling relied on immunoSEQ multiplex PCR, and the TCRdb table lists in-frame clones only, not all of them. The sample carries roughly 110,000 clones, 70% to 85% recorded once. Sequencing was done on a sample of peripheral blood. All receptors come from a woman aged 55-75 years with acute or convalescent COVID-19. The conserved cysteine and the conserved F or W are not part of the CDR3 here. Some rows have no size entry. The others give once, few or many, or a class for an expanded clone.

v_gene | abundance | CDR3aa
TRBV10-1 | . | ASSDPAAGGNTGELF
TRBV4-1 | once | ASELDRNGEKLF
TRBV5-1 | . | ASSFQQGAGLNEQF
TRBV12-5 | . | ASSVGSGELF
TRBV6-1 | . | ASSEEGVGGYT
TRBV7-2 | few | ASKQGTPLYGYT
TRBV11-2 | . | ASSLSGSETGELF
TRBV16 | . | ASSRTPRTETNYGYT
TRBV11-2 | . | ASSLMAAGGGVAYEQY
TRBV5-1 | . | ASSRGETSSYEQY
TRBV11-3 | . | ASSSPSRNEQF
TRBV7-9 | once | ASSLQAAVSSGNTIY
TRBV7-2 | . | ASSPGQGFLNYGYT
TRBV6-5 | few | ASKGPDGPQH
TRBV5-6 | . | ASIGTSRGSEQY
TRBV5-1 | . | ASSPLAGVGGETQY
TRBV6-5 | . | ASRAQGAKGETQY
TRBV5-1 | . | ASSLEGLAANTGELF
TRBV3-1/TRBV3-2 | . | ASSPRWVGSYGYT
TRBV30 | . | AWDRRPGYT
TRBV18 | . | ASSGARQETQY
TRBV20-1 | . | SASSGGYDGELF
TRBV2 | . | ASSEGAWAKNIQY
TRBV6-1 | . | ASSEAAWSGEQY
TRBV7-9 | . | ASSPTPWDSQETQY
TRBV4-1 | . | ASSQNPGTGPFSYEQY
TRBV5-1 | . | ASSLWTDYGYT
TRBV12-3/TRBV12-4 | . | ASSSDRSEKLF
TRBV5-1 | . | ASSLVAGGYEQY
TRBV6-5 | . | ASSPPGHPTEAF
TRBV30 | . | AWRISGSYNEQF
TRBV5-8 | once | ASSLAGDHYGYT
TRBV5-1 | . | ASKPGQGSDTQY
TRBV6-6 | . | ASRNPGEQF
TRBV28 | . | ASSLSWDRGPDAHLTPLH
TRBV3-1/TRBV3-2 | . | ASRPGTSGRNEQF
TRBV6-5 | few | ASGGFVAGRNEQF
TRBV7-6 | . | ASSLVGQGQDQPQH
TRBV11-2 | . | ASSSGLAGGVKTDNEQF
TRBV2 | . | ASVDRSGTNEQF
TRBV18 | . | ASLSGVSYEQY
TRBV5-1 | . | ASSLVGMGRSYEQY
TRBV4-1 | . | ASSLLRASLKGGELF
TRBV20-1 | . | SASSLAVKETQY
TRBV10-1 | . | ASSVGLADTDTQY
TRBV18 | . | ASAGQLNEKLF